Below, 3 T cell receptor beta chains from the same sample are listed, as sequenced in a study of OX40 agonist ivuxolimab in advanced cancers. Clones were read by immunoSEQ multiplex PCR, and TCRdb kept only the in-frame ones, dropping some. The sample lists tens of thousands of clones; roughly 85% were seen once. Material: CD4+ or CD8+ T cells sorted from blood, obtained in a trial of the OX40 agonist ivuxolimab. Receptor source: an adult with an advanced solid tumor such as melanoma, head and neck, liver or kidney cancer.

CDR3 coding DNA: TGCGCCAGCAGAGGCTATACTTACGAGCAGTACTTC. Translating gives CASRGYTYEQYF. V is TRBV10-2 and J is TRBJ2-7; D is unresolved. Per the germline V gene, CDR1 is WSHSY and CDR2 is SAAADI. CDR3 length equals 12 residues. The V end lost 6 bases, the J end lost 4 bases, and 10 bases lay between the germline ends.

The chain employs TRBV20-1 and TRBJ2-5; D unclear. This CDR3 has 11 amino acids. V shed 5 bases and J shed 4 bases, with 8 bases lying between them. The V gene's germline CDR1 is DFQATT and CDR2 SNEGSKA (reference sequence). The CDR3 sequence is CSALVGETQYF. DNA for the CDR3: TGCAGTGCTCTAGTTGGAGAGACCCAGTACTTC.

This clone was observed once. The chain uses TRBV14 and TRBJ2-7; 7 bases are shared with TRBD1. In germline, CDR1 is SGHDN, CDR2 FVKESK. V was clipped by 4 bases and J by 2 bases; unmatched bases: 11. The CDR3 covers 16 residues. The CDR3: CASSLLTPTGPYEQYF. CDR3 bases: TGTGCCAGCAGCCTTCTGACCCCGACAGGGCCCTACGAGCAGTACTTC.